This TCR beta chain came from a study of Ad26.COV2.S vaccination and SARS-CoV-2 variants. The treatment denotes: roughly 18 received Ad26.COV2.S at low or high dose, single or two shots; 5 received placebo; per-sample allocation not given. Day 63 following the first vaccine or placebo injection was when the samples were taken. This clone was seen more than once but under ten times. V shed 2 bases, J shed 6 bases, and the junction held 6 bases outside the gene matches. The CDR3 covers 15 residues. Looked up from germline, CDR1 is SGHAT and CDR2 is FQDESV (reference sequence). Assay used: immunoSEQ multiplex PCR; TCRdb lists only in-frame clones, some missing. The sample records about 480,000 clones, about 83% being singletons.

The TCR originated in a person aged 18-65 years who received the Ad26.COV2.S COVID-19 vaccine or a placebo. The starting material was peripheral blood, obtained in a trial of Ad26.COV2.S vaccine versus placebo. V usage is TRBV11-1 and J usage is TRBJ2-3, with 9 nucleotides matching TRBD2. CDR3 in DNA: TGTGCCAGCAGCTTATTGACTAGCGGCAGGGATACGCAGTATTTT. Its translation: CASSLLTSGRDTQYF.